This T cell receptor beta chain was observed in a study of T cell repertoires in cytomegalovirus infection. A note on this clonotype: Its antigen remains unknown.

The study's findings and limits: CMV-specific TCR beta clonotypes restricted by HLA-C were the ones dominating the ex vivo response.

TCRdb ran MiXCR on the reads and lists one entry per CDR3 protein. The table records about 300,000 distinct CDR3 sequences, more than 20% of them present only once. The V end was cut by 11 bases, the J end by 1 base, with 10 bases between. This CDR3 is built from 12 residues. CDR1 is SEHNR and CDR2 is FQNEAQ in the germline V gene (reference sequence). V and J are TRBV7-9 and TRBJ2-3; D assignment may be TRBD1 or TRBD2 (6 bases each). The sequencing sample was made of PBMCs. This TCR was recovered from a human donor in good health (CMV status not recorded). Some clones in this sample may be carry-over from other donors' samples. The CDR3 DNA reads as TGTGCCTTGGAGGGGGGCACAGATACGCAGTATTTT. This translates into CALEGGTDTQYF.